A single sample is the source of the 14 T cell receptor beta chains below, sequenced in a study of stem cell transplantation in POMP-related autoinflammatory disease. Measured with immunoSEQ multiplex PCR; TCRdb has only the in-frame clones, and not every one. The sample shows roughly 32,000 clones, about 86% of them seen only once. The source material was CD4+ T cells from PBMCs, sampled before stem cell transplantation. These receptors were taken from a human donor with POMP-related autoinflammation and immune dysregulation (PRAID).

The V call is TRBV6-5, the J call TRBJ1-2, with a possible D match to TRBD1 (5 bases). The CDR3 is 15 residues long. With 4 bases removed from V and 5 bases from J, the gap between germline ends came to 17 bases. CDR1 is MNHEY and CDR2 is SVGAGI in the germline V gene. The CDR3 DNA reads as TGTGCCAGCAGTTTTACCGGGACCGAGGGGTATGGCTACACCTTC. It codes for CASSFTGTEGYGYTF.

V and J are TRBV5-1 and TRBJ2-5; 9 nucleotides agree with TRBD2. The CDR3 length is 15 residues. Germline CDR1 SGHRS, CDR2 YFSETQ. After removal of 0 bases from V and 4 bases from J, the junction contained 4 bases not matched to a gene. This CDR3 reads CASSLVAGEGETQYF. The CDR3 DNA is TGCGCCAGCAGCTTGGTAGCGGGAGAGGGAGAGACCCAGTACTTC.

The chain joins TRBV10-3 to TRBJ1-2; 9 nucleotides match TRBD1. CDR1 ENHRY and CDR2 SYGVKD come from the germline V gene. Germline trimming cut 4 bases from V and 8 bases from J; bases unmatched to any gene: 11. CDR3 length equals 15 residues. CDR3 residues: CAISAVGGTGPGYTF. CDR3 in DNA: TGTGCCATCAGTGCGGTAGGGGGGACAGGGCCGGGCTACACCTTC.

V usage is TRBV11-2 and J usage is TRBJ1-1, with D unresolved. From germline, CDR1 is SGHAT and CDR2 FQNNGV. Trimming cost V 2 bases and J 5 bases, with 9 bases left between them. This CDR3 is 13 amino acids long. The CDR3 sequence: CASSLRVGTEAFF. CDR3 DNA sequence: TGTGCCAGCAGCTTACGGGTGGGGACTGAAGCTTTCTTT.

The chain has TRBV29-1 and TRBJ1-2, with TRBD1 matching 7 bases. The trim removed 2 bases at V and 5 bases at J, leaving 5 bases unmatched. CDR3 length equals 13 residues. Germline V gene lookup returns CDR1 SQVTM and CDR2 ANQGSEA. The CDR3 coding sequence is TGCAGCGTTGAATCGGCCAGGGGGTATGGCTACACCTTC. Translated, it gives CSVESARGYGYTF.

The rearrangement links TRBV5-4 to TRBJ2-5; the match to TRBD1 covers 8 bases. With V trimmed by 0 bases and J by 6 bases, 4 bases remained unmatched. The germline V gene encodes CDR1 SGHNT and CDR2 YYREEE (reference sequence). The CDR3 extends over 14 amino acids. The chain's CDR3 is CASSLGTGFKTQYF. The DNA for the CDR3 is TGTGCCAGCAGCTTGGGGACAGGGTTCAAGACCCAGTACTTC.

J is TRBJ1-1 and V is TRBV7-7, with D possibly matching TRBD1 (5 bases). The CDR3 has 16 residues. Per germline, CDR1 SSHAT and CDR2 FNYEAQ (reference sequence). V lost 5 bases, J lost 0 bases, and 16 bases lay in between. The CDR3 bases are TGTGCCAGCAGCCCCTGGGGTGGGGGGGTGAACACTGAAGCTTTCTTT. This codes for CASSPWGGGVNTEAFF.

This chain joins TRBV11-1 and TRBJ2-7; D is unresolved. Germline assignment: CDR1 SGHAT and CDR2 FQDESV (reference sequence). The CDR3 has 11 residues. The ends were cut back, 0 bases at V and 3 bases at J, with 0 bases in the middle. CDR3 sequence reads: CASSLAYEQYF. CDR3 sequence (DNA): TGTGCCAGCAGCTTAGCCTACGAGCAGTACTTC.

The chain combines TRBV6-1 with TRBJ2-5; TRBD2 agrees at 11 bases. This CDR3 has 15 amino acids. The V gene's germline CDR1 is MNHNS and CDR2 SASEGT. V lost 6 bases, J lost 6 bases, and 9 bases stayed unmatched. The CDR3 region is CASSVLAGGQKTQYF. For the CDR3, the DNA is TGTGCCAGCAGCGTGTTAGCGGGGGGGCAGAAGACCCAGTACTTC.

V gene TRBV4-1 combines with J gene TRBJ2-1, with 16 nucleotides matching TRBD2. The CDR3 sequence is 15 residues long. Germline V gene lookup returns CDR1 MGHRA and CDR2 YSYEKL. With V trimmed by 1 base and J by 12 bases, 3 bases remained unmatched. For the CDR3, the DNA is TGCGCCAGCAGCCAAGTGGGACTAGCGGGAGGGGGGCAGTTCTTC. Protein: CASSQVGLAGGGQFF.

The table lists this clone with a few counts. This chain uses TRBV19 with TRBJ1-2, with 11 bases matching TRBD1. Per germline, CDR1 LNHDA and CDR2 SQIVND (reference sequence). The V and J ends lost 4 bases and 2 bases, in that order; junction bases with no gene match: 3. This CDR3 has 15 amino acids. The CDR3 DNA is TGTGCCAGTAGTACGGACAGGGGGCGCAACTATGGCTACACCTTC. Its protein product is CASSTDRGRNYGYTF.

The chain joins TRBV5-1 to TRBJ2-5; D uncertain. Trimming removed 0 bases from V and 5 bases from J, with 2 bases in between. There are 11 residues in the CDR3. The germline V gene encodes CDR1 SGHRS and CDR2 YFSETQ. The CDR3 loop is CASSLDETQYF. The CDR3 DNA is TGCGCCAGCAGCTTGGACGAGACCCAGTACTTC.

The J gene is TRBJ2-3, the V gene TRBV5-1; TRBD2 matches 10 bases. Germline CDR1 reads SGHRS; CDR2 reads YFSETQ. The CDR3 covers 16 residues. V lost 4 bases and J lost 1; bases outside the gene matches: 6. The chain's CDR3 is CASSTRLAGRTDTQYF. DNA of the CDR3: TGCGCCAGCAGCACACGACTAGCGGGCCGCACAGATACGCAGTATTTT.

CDR3 sequence reads: CASSSGQRGGTDTQYF. The CDR3 bases are TGTGCCAGCAGCTCGGGGCAGCGGGGGGGAACAGATACGCAGTATTTT. This chain joins TRBV11-3 and TRBJ2-3, with 10 bases fitting TRBD2. From germline, CDR1 is SGHNT and CDR2 YENEEA. The length of the CDR3 is 16 residues. The ends lost 4 bases at V and 3 bases at J; junction bases unmatched: 7.